These T cell receptor beta chains were read from a single sample in a study of cytomegalovirus exposure and HLA in healthy donors. Clones were read by immunoSEQ multiplex PCR, and TCRdb kept only the in-frame ones, dropping some. In the table there are approximately 130,000 clones, 80% to 85% of which are singletons. Specimen: PBMCs. These receptor sequences come from a woman in her 50s in good health and CMV-seropositive. The CDR3 runs from the conserved cysteine through the conserved F or W. The D gene is left open where the match is weak. Size tells how often a clone was seen (once, few, many) or the class of an expanded clone, and some rows leave it out.

J	V	D	size	length	DNA	CDR3
TRBJ2-1	TRBV27	TRBD2	.	16	TGTGCCAGCAGTCCGAGCGGGAGGGGCTCCTACAATGAGCAGTTCTTC	CASSPSGRGSYNEQFF
TRBJ1-6	TRBV30	.	.	12	TGTGCCTGGAGTGTTAGTAATTCACCCCTCCACTTT	CAWSVSNSPLHF
TRBJ1-4	TRBV6-5	.	.	14	TGTGCCAGCGCCTCGGGACTCCTAAATGAAAAACTGTTTTTT	CASASGLLNEKLFF
TRBJ1-2	TRBV7-2	.	.	14	TGTGCCAGCAGCTCGACGACTGAGAACTATGGCTACACCTTC	CASSSTTENYGYTF
TRBJ1-6	TRBV7-3	TRBD1	.	13	TGTGCCAGCAGCCCAGGGGGCGGTTCACCCCTCCACTTT	CASSPGGGSPLHF
TRBJ2-2	TRBV28	TRBD1	.	14	TGTGCCAGCAGTTCAGGACAGGCCGCCGGGGAGCTGTTTTTT	CASSSGQAAGELFF
TRBJ1-5	TRBV19	.	once	15	TGTGCCAGTAGTATTAACTCCCCTAGGAATCAGCCCCAGCATTTT	CASSINSPRNQPQHF
TRBJ2-2	TRBV5-4	.	.	14	TGTGCCAGCAGCTTGGAGTTCGGGAGCGGGGAGCTGTTTTTT	CASSLEFGSGELFF
TRBJ1-4	TRBV5-1	.	.	15	TGCGCCAGCAGTCTCTGGAGTTTACCTAATGAAAAACTGTTTTTT	CASSLWSLPNEKLFF
TRBJ2-3	TRBV29-1	TRBD1	.	15	TGCAGCGTCGCTAGGACAGGGGGCATGGGAGATACGCAGTATTTT	CSVARTGGMGDTQYF
TRBJ2-5	TRBV7-8	.	.	16	TGTGCCAGCAGCTTAGGGGCAAGACTAGGGGAAGAGACCCAGTACTTC	CASSLGARLGEETQYF